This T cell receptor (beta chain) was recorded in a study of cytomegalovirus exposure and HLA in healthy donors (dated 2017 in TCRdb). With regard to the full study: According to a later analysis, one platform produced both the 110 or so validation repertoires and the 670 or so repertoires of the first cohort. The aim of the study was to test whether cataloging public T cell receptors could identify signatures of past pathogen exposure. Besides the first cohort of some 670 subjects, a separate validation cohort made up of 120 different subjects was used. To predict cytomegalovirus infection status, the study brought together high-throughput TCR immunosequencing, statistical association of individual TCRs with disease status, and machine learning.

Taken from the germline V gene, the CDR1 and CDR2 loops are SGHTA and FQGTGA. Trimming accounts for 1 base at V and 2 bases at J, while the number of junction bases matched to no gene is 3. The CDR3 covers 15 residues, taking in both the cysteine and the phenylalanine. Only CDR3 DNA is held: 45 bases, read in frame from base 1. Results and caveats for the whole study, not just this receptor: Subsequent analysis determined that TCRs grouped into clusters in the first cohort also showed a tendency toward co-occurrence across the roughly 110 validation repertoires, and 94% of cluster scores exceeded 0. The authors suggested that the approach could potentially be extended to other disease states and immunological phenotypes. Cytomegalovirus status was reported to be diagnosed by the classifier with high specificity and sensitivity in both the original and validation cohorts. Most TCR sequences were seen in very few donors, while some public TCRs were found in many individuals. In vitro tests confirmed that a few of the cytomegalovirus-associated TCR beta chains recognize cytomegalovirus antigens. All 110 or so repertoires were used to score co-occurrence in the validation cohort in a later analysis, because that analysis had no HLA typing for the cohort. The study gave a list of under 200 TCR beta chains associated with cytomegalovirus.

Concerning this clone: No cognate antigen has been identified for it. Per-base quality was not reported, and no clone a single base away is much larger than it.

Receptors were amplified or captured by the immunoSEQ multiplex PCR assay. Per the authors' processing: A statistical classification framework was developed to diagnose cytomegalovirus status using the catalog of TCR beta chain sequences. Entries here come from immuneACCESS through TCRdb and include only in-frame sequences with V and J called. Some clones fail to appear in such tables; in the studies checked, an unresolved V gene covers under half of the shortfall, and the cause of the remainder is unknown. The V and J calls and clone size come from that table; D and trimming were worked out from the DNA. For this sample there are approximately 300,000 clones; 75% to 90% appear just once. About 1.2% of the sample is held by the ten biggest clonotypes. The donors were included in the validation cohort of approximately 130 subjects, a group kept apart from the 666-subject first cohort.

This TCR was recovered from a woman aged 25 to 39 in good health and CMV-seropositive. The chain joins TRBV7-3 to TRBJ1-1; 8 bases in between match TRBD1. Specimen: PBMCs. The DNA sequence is TGTGCCAGCAGCTTAAAAGGACAGGGAAACACTGAAGCTTTCTTT. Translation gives CASSLKGQGNTEAFF. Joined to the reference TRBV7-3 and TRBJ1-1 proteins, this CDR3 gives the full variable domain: GAGVSQTPSNKVTEKGKYVELRCDPISGHTALYWYRQSLGQGPEFLIYFQGTGAADDSGLPNDRFFAVRPEGSVSTLKIQRTERGDSAVYLCASSLKGQGNTEAFFGQGTRLTVV.